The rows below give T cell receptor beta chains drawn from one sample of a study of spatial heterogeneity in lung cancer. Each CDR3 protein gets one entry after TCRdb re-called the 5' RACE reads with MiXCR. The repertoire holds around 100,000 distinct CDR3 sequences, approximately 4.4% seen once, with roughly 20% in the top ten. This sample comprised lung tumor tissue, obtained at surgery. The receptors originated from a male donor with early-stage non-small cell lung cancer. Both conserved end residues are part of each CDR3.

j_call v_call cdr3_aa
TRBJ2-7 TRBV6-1 CASIADRGRGEQYF
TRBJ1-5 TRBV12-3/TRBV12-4 CASRIIQSGRDSNQPQHF
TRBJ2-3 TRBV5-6 CASSHSYTDTQYF
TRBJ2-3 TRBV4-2 CASSQDGQGRDTQYF
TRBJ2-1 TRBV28 CASSTASGGSSYNEQFF
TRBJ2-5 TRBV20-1 CSTANPRPGPKFDREGDQETQYF
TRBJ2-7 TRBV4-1 CASSSTSASYEQYF
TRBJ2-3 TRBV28 CATGTGTDTQYF
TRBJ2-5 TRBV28 CASGTSGLEETQYF
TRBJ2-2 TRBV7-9 CASSPRDNANTGELFF
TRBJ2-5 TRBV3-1 CASSQDRTGSTQYF
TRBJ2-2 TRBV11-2 CASSSPTRGHRMNTGELFF
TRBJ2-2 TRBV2 CATTLAGVTGELFF
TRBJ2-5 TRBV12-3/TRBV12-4 CASSLSRGETQYF
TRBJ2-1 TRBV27 CASSLRAGGYDEQFF
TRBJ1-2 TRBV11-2 CASSPHKGQVYGYTF
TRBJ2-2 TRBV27 CASQKNVAGNTGELFF
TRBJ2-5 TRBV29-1 CSALPVAEPEETQYF
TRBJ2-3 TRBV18 CASSNKGEADTQYF